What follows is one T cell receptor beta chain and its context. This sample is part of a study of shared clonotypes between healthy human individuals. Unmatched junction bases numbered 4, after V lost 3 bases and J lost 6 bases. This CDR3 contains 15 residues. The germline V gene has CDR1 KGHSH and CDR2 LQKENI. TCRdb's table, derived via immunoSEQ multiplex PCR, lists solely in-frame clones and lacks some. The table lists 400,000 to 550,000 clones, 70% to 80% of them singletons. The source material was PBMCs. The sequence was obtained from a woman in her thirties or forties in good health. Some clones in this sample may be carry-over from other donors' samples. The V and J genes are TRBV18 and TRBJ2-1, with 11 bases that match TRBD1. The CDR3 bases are TGTGCCAGCTCACCCGGACAGGGGGCCCTCAATGAGCAGTTCTTC. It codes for CASSPGQGALNEQFF.